Below, 5 T cell receptor beta chains from the same sample are listed, as sequenced in a study of blood T cell repertoires in COVID-19. The assay was immunoSEQ multiplex PCR, and TCRdb's table has in-frame clones only and misses some. The sample has 250,000 or so clones; roughly nine tenths are singletons. The sequenced sample was peripheral blood. The receptors were gathered from a man in his fifties or sixties with acute or convalescent COVID-19.

This chain connects TRBV12-3 or TRBV12-4 to TRBJ1-2; TRBD1 matches 7 bases. This CDR3 comprises 13 residues. The J segment lost 8 bases and the V segment lost 3 bases, leaving 6 bases of the junction unmatched. CDR3 DNA: TGTGCCAGCAGTTTTAAGGGGGCGGAAGGCTACACCTTC. Amino acid sequence: CASSFKGAEGYTF.

This clone was seen many times. This chain uses TRBV5-1 with TRBJ2-7; tentatively, D is TRBD1 (5 bases). This CDR3 is 17 amino acids long. V was trimmed by 1 base and J by 4 bases, leaving 21 bases between them. CDR1 is SGHRS, CDR2 YFSETQ, per germline. Here the CDR3 reads CASSLIDPWAGRYEQYF. As DNA, the CDR3 is TGCGCCAGCAGCTTGATAGACCCCTGGGCAGGGCGGTACGAGCAGTACTTC.

V is TRBV5-1 and J is TRBJ1-2, with a tentative D call TRBD1 (6 bases). CDR3 length: 13 amino acids. V was shortened by 2 bases and J by 7 bases, with 12 bases between the two germline ends. CDR1 SGHRS and CDR2 YFSETQ come from the germline V gene. The CDR3 protein is CASSLQGVPGYTF. CDR3 DNA sequence: TGCGCCAGCAGCTTACAGGGCGTTCCTGGCTACACCTTC.

The chain couples TRBV7-9 to TRBJ1-2; no clear D. Germline CDR1 SEHNR, CDR2 FQNEAQ (reference sequence). The CDR3 is made up of 14 amino acids. V dropped 6 bases and J dropped 3 bases, with 14 bases sitting between them. The DNA of the CDR3 is TGTGCCAGCAGTTCCCCCTTTGAGGACTATGGCTACACCTTC. Translation: CASSSPFEDYGYTF.

V is TRBV2 and J is TRBJ1-1, with a tentative D call TRBD1 (5 bases). The CDR3 covers 15 residues. The V end was cut by 4 bases, the J end by 4 bases, with 16 bases between. Germline values: CDR1 SNHLY, CDR2 FYNNEI. This CDR3 reads CASSGGTFIGTEAFF. CDR3 nucleotide sequence: TGTGCCAGCAGTGGCGGGACTTTTATCGGCACTGAAGCTTTCTTT.